These T cell receptor beta chains were read from a single sample in a study of shared clonotypes between healthy human individuals. This table comes from immunoSEQ multiplex PCR, and its TCRdb copy is limited to in-frame clones, with some not included. This sample yields hundreds of thousands of clones, of which around 72% are seen a single time; roughly 1.8% belongs to the top ten. The sample taken for sequencing was memory CD4+ T cells sorted from blood. Every receptor here comes from a woman in her thirties in good health. CDR3s include the opening cysteine and the closing phenylalanine or tryptophan.

V gene,J gene,CDR3 protein
TRBV5-1,TRBJ2-5,CASSPSEGTHQETQYF
TRBV7-2,TRBJ2-3,CASSLASTDTQYF
TRBV30,TRBJ2-7,CAWRRLGSGTAEQYF
TRBV5-1,TRBJ2-7,CASSLRTSGEQYF
TRBV19,TRBJ1-5,CASSQKPGQDQPQHF
TRBV28,TRBJ1-2,CASSSGQGARTRGYTF
TRBV29-1,TRBJ2-7,CSVTHGQGYEQYF
TRBV6-5,TRBJ1-5,CASRRTGDSNQPQHF
TRBV18,TRBJ2-7,CASSRGQGAREQYF
TRBV7-8,TRBJ2-7,CASSLVTSGISPYEQYF
TRBV5-4,TRBJ2-7,CASSLDWRGGYEQYF
TRBV5-1,TRBJ2-1,CASSLTSGSYNEQFF
TRBV11-2,TRBJ1-2,CASSLVATGYGYTF
TRBV7-2,TRBJ1-2,CASSPQLRQANYGYTF
TRBV7-9,TRBJ2-1,CASSRLPLGTSVNEQFF
TRBV27,TRBJ2-1,CASSLRDFVSYNEQFF
TRBV29-1,TRBJ2-2,CSVGESRTGELFF
TRBV6-4,TRBJ1-1,CASSDSTGGHTEAFF
TRBV23-1,TRBJ1-5,CASSPTYWRGPPQHF
TRBV20-1,TRBJ1-5,CSVGGNQPQHF
TRBV2,TRBJ2-4,CASSKEKLAKNIQYF
TRBV4-2,TRBJ2-7,CASSQPGTSLYEQYF
TRBV7-2,TRBJ1-5,CASSVGFAQPQHF
TRBV6-4,TRBJ1-5,CASSSPVQGQYSNQPQHF
TRBV25-1,TRBJ2-1,CASSESTSWALDEQFF
TRBV2,TRBJ2-7,CASSGLAGVNEQYF
TRBV7-2,TRBJ1-1,CASSSFRGLTEAFF
TRBV4-2,TRBJ2-1,CASSQLAGEGGEQFF
TRBV6-5,TRBJ2-7,CASRTLGNRYEQYF